This TCR beta chain was observed in a study of T cells in Graves' hyperthyroidism and ophthalmopathy. There were TCR beta CDR3 regions amplified from RNA transcripts. The HTBI primer set was used in a first-round RT-PCR of the TCR CDR3. TCRdb redid the calling of the multiplex PCR reads with MiXCR, one entry per CDR3 protein. The table records 500,000 to 550,000 distinct CDR3 sequences, around 20% of them present only once. Germline values: CDR1 DFQATT, CDR2 SNEGSKA (reference sequence). V was clipped by 5 bases and J by 7 bases; unmatched bases: 8. This CDR3 has 13 residues. The V and J genes are TRBV20-1 and TRBJ2-1; TRBD1 matches at 7 bases. This TCR was recovered from a man in his forties with Graves' ophthalmopathy. The sequencing sample was made of blood. This CDR3 reads CSAAPTGKNEQFF. Written as DNA, the CDR3 is TGCAGTGCTGCCCCGACAGGGAAGAATGAGCAGTTCTTC.